The 20 T cell receptor beta chains in this list originate from one sample, sequenced in a study of T cell responses to AZD1222 COVID-19 vaccine. Generated by immunoSEQ multiplex PCR, the TCRdb table keeps only in-frame clones and is missing some. Among about 180,000 clones listed, 88% were seen once. Sequencing was performed on peripheral blood, taken 28 days after the second AZD1222 dose. Receptors were obtained from an adult who received the AZD1222 COVID-19 vaccine.

In its sample, this clone was seen once. The rearrangement joins TRBV18 to TRBJ2-6, with 11 nucleotides matching TRBD1. Germline V lookup: CDR1 KGHSH, CDR2 LQKENI. J gave up 2 bases and V 4 bases, and 4 bases lay outside the gene matches. The CDR3 has 17 amino acids. The CDR3 DNA is TGTGCCAGCTCACGGGACAGGGGGACCGCTGGGGCCAACGTCCTGACTTTC. This gives the protein CASSRDRGTAGANVLTF.

The rearrangement links TRBV5-4 to TRBJ2-5; tentatively, D is TRBD1 (6 bases). Per germline, CDR1 SGHNT and CDR2 YYREEE (reference sequence). This CDR3 spans 14 amino acids. The V end lost 1 base, the J end lost 2 bases, and 9 bases lay between the germline ends. The CDR3: CASSLTGRQETQYF. The CDR3 DNA sequence: TGTGCCAGCAGCTTGACAGGGCGTCAAGAGACCCAGTACTTC.

This sequence joins TRBV5-1 and TRBJ2-1; possible D gene TRBD1, 5 bases. The V and J ends lost 4 bases and 7 bases respectively, with 9 bases between them. Germline V gene sequence: CDR1 SGHRS, CDR2 YFSETQ. This CDR3 comprises 12 residues. CDR3 sequence (DNA): TGCGCCAGCAGCCCCTCAGGGAATGAGCAGTTCTTC. This translates into CASSPSGNEQFF.

The chain links TRBV28 to TRBJ2-1; D is undetermined. With 8 bases removed from V and 3 bases from J, the gap between germline ends came to 8 bases. The CDR3 runs 12 residues. In germline, CDR1 is MDHEN, CDR2 SYDVKM. Here the CDR3 reads CASGGIYNEQFF. The DNA of the CDR3 is TGTGCCAGCGGCGGAATCTACAATGAGCAGTTCTTC.

The gene calls are TRBV6-4 and TRBJ2-6; D possibly uses TRBD1 or TRBD2 (6 bases each). This CDR3 is 15 amino acids long. Germline lookup yields CDR1 MRHNA and CDR2 SNTAGT. The germline V and J ends were trimmed by 3 bases and 1 base, with 7 bases remaining between them. The CDR3 is CASSEGGSGANVLTF. The CDR3 DNA reads TGTGCCAGCAGTGAAGGGGGGTCTGGGGCCAACGTCCTGACTTTC.

The rearrangement joins TRBV27 to TRBJ2-7; possible D gene TRBD1, 5 bases. The CDR3 covers 16 residues. Germline CDR1 and CDR2: MNHEY and SMNVEV (reference sequence). The germline V and J ends were trimmed by 5 bases and 4 bases, with 21 bases remaining between them. The CDR3 loop reads CASSTPLRPGPYEQYF. DNA of the CDR3: TGTGCCAGCAGTACCCCACTCCGGCCAGGGCCTTACGAGCAGTACTTC.

The chain carries TRBV7-8 and TRBJ2-1; 10 bases fit TRBD2. CDR1 SGHVS and CDR2 FQNEAQ come from the germline V gene. This CDR3 is 15 amino acids long. V dropped 5 bases and J dropped 3; count of bases not matched to a gene: 4. The DNA of the CDR3 is TGTGCCAGCAGCACCCGGACTAGCGGCTACAATGAGCAGTTCTTC. It is translated as CASSTRTSGYNEQFF. Together with reference TRBV7-8 and TRBJ2-1, the CDR3 gives the full variable domain: GAGVSQSPRYKVAKRGQDVALRCDPISGHVSLFWYQQALGQGPEFLTYFQNEAQLDKSGLPSDRFFAERPEGSVSTLKIQRTQQEDSAVYLCASSTRTSGYNEQFFGPGTRLTVL.

This clone has only a few counts. The V call is TRBV7-2, the J call TRBJ2-2; 9 positions match TRBD1. J lost 6 bases, V lost 5 bases, and 10 bases had no gene match. CDR1 SGHTA and CDR2 FQGNSA come from the germline V gene. CDR3 length: 16 amino acids. In DNA, the CDR3 is TGTGCCAGCAGCCCTCAGGGACAGGGTGGGTCCGGGGAGCTGTTTTTT. It specifies CASSPQGQGGSGELFF.

This chain uses TRBV5-4 with TRBJ1-6; weak D call: TRBD1 (6 bases). The CDR3 runs to 15 residues. Germline V CDR1 and CDR2: SGHNT, YYREEE (reference sequence). Trimming took 5 bases from V and 7 from J, leaving 16 bases between them. The CDR3 region has the DNA TGTGCCAGCAGTTCCCAACAGGGAGAAAATTCACCCCTCCACTTT. Its protein is CASSSQQGENSPLHF.

The rearrangement links TRBV7-2 to TRBJ2-1; 12 nucleotides agree with TRBD2. CDR1 and CDR2 from the germline V gene are SGHTA and FQGNSA. Trimming cost V 4 bases and J 7 bases; bases outside gene matches: 11. The CDR3 totals 17 residues. The CDR3 nucleotides are TGTGCCAGCAGCTCCATTCGACTAGCGGGAGAGTTGAATGAGCAGTTCTTC. This sequence encodes CASSSIRLAGELNEQFF.

The V call is TRBV18, the J call TRBJ1-4; the D gene is possibly TRBD1 (6 bases). The germline V gene has CDR1 KGHSH and CDR2 LQKENI. Deletions cut 6 bases from V and 2 bases from J, with 13 bases between. The CDR3 is 15 residues long. The CDR3 nucleotides read TGTGCCAGCTCGCCCTACAGGGATACTAATGAAAAACTGTTTTTT. It yields the protein CASSPYRDTNEKLFF.

The rearrangement links TRBV7-2 to TRBJ2-1; 11 bases are a match to TRBD2. The CDR3 covers 15 residues. CDR1 is SGHTA and CDR2 is FQGNSA in the germline V gene. V trimming: 4 bases; J trimming: 9 bases; junction bases outside the gene matches: 8. Written as DNA, the CDR3 is TGTGCCAGCAGCTGGTCGCTAGCGGGAGGTGGTGAGCAGTTCTTC. Translating it yields CASSWSLAGGGEQFF.

The chain uses TRBV4-2 and TRBJ2-5; 7 bases line up with TRBD1. Germline CDR1 and CDR2: LGHNA and YNFKEQ. V dropped 3 bases and J dropped 5; count of bases not matched to a gene: 12. The CDR3 loop spans 16 amino acids. The CDR3 nucleotides read TGTGCCAGCAGCCAGGGTTTCGACAGGGCCCGGGAGACCCAGTACTTC. This translates into CASSQGFDRARETQYF.

V is TRBV7-3 and J is TRBJ1-2; D is ambiguous. With 1 base removed from V and 4 bases from J, the gap between germline ends came to 4 bases. The CDR3 contains 12 residues. Germline V gives CDR1 SGHTA, CDR2 FQGTGA. Here the CDR3 DNA reads TGTGCCAGCAGCTTAAACGGCTATGGCTACACCTTC. It specifies CASSLNGYGYTF.

The J gene is TRBJ2-7, the V gene TRBV19, with TRBD2 matching over 14 bases. This CDR3 comprises 18 residues. Germline V gene sequence: CDR1 LNHDA, CDR2 SQIVND (reference sequence). Trimming took 4 bases from V and 4 from J; bases not matched to a gene: 12. CDR3 nucleotide sequence: TGTGCCAGTAGTACGACTAGCGGGAGGGCCCTATACCCATACGAGCAGTACTTC. Translation gives CASSTTSGRALYPYEQYF.

V gene TRBV7-2 combines with J gene TRBJ1-2; TRBD1 agrees at 8 bases. Trimming at V came to 3 bases and at J to 6 bases, leaving 6 bases not matched to a gene. Germline CDR1 reads SGHTA; CDR2 reads FQGNSA. This CDR3 has 14 residues. CDR3 amino acids: CASSFGTGWNGYTF. The CDR3 DNA reads as TGTGCCAGCAGCTTCGGGACAGGATGGAATGGCTACACCTTC.

This clone has only a few counts. V gene TRBV18 combines with J gene TRBJ1-3; the D is unclear. This CDR3 spans 19 amino acids. V was clipped by 0 bases and J by 0 bases, with 18 bases between them. CDR1 and CDR2 from the germline V gene are KGHSH and LQKENI. CDR3 sequence: CASSPPRRTIPFSGNTIYF. The CDR3 DNA reads as TGTGCCAGCTCACCACCCCGCAGGACCATCCCATTCTCTGGAAACACCATATATTTT.

V is TRBV7-2 and J is TRBJ2-1; 11 bases are a match to TRBD1. The CDR3 sequence is 14 residues long. V dropped 4 bases and J dropped 10; count of bases not matched to a gene: 6. Per the germline V gene, CDR1 is SGHTA and CDR2 is FQGNSA. For the CDR3, the DNA is TGTGCCAGCAGCTCTCCGGGACAGGGGGTCGAGCAGTTCTTC. Its protein is CASSSPGQGVEQFF.

This rearrangement joins TRBV5-1 to TRBJ2-1; 7 nucleotides line up with TRBD1. The CDR3 has 13 amino acids. V lost 0 bases, J lost 8 bases, and 2 bases stayed unmatched. Germline CDR1 reads SGHRS; CDR2 reads YFSETQ. The CDR3: CASSLEGADEQFF. DNA for the CDR3: TGCGCCAGCAGCTTGGAGGGGGCCGATGAGCAGTTCTTC.

Concerning this clone: The junction departs from the called germline gene at one end, perhaps through a read error. The chain couples TRBV11-2 to TRBJ2-3; 14 nucleotides align to TRBD2. The germline V gene encodes CDR1 SGHAT and CDR2 FQNNGV. This CDR3 has 13 amino acids. The CDR3 reads CASSLSGLAGVDF. The DNA of the CDR3 is TGTGCCAGCAGCTTATCGGGACTAGCGGGAGTAGATTTT.